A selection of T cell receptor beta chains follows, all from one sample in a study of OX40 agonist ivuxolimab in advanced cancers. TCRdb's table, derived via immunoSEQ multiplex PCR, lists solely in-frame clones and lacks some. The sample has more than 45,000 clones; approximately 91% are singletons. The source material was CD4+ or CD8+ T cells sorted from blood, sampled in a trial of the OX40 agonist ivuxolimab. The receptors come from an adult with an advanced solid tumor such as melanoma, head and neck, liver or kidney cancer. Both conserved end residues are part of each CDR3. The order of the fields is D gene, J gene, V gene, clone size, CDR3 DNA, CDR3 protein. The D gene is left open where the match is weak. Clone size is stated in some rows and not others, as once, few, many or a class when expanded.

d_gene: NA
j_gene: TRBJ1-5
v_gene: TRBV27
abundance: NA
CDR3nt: TGTGCCAGCAGTCTTGATGGGGGGAGCCAGCCCCAGCATTTT
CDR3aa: CASSLDGGSQPQHF

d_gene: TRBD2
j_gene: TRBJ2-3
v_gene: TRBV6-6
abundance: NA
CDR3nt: TGTGCCAGCAGTCCACCGGGGACTAGCGGAGCGAATACGCAGTATTTT
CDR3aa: CASSPPGTSGANTQYF

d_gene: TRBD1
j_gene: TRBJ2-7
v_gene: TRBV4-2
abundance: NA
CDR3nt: TGTGCCAGCAGCTCGCGGGGACAGGGTGTTGTCGAGGAGCAGTACTTC
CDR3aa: CASSSRGQGVVEEQYF

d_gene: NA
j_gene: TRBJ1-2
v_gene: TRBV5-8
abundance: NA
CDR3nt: TGTGCCAGCAGCTTGTCGGGACGGATCTACACCTTC
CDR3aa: CASSLSGRIYTF

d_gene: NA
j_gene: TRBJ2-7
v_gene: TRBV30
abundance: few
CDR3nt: TGTGCCTCGGCGGGGTCCAGCTACGAGCAGTACTTC
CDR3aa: CASAGSSYEQYF

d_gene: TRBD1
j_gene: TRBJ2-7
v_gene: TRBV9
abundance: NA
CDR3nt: TGTGCCAGCAGCGTAGGGACAGGGGACTACGAGCAGTACTTC
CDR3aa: CASSVGTGDYEQYF

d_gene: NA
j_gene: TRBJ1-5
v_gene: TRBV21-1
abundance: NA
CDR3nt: TGTGCCAGCAGCCCGGACAGGGGGCGCAATCAGCCCCAGCATTTT
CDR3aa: CASSPDRGRNQPQHF

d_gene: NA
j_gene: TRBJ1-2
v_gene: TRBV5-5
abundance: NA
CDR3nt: TGTGCCAGCAGCGCCGAATGGGGGGACTTAGGTGGCTACACCTTC
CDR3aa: CASSAEWGDLGGYTF

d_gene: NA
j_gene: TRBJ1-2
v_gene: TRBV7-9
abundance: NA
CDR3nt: TGTGCCAGCAGCTTAGCGGGGGTCGAATGGGACTATGGCTACACCTTC
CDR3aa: CASSLAGVEWDYGYTF

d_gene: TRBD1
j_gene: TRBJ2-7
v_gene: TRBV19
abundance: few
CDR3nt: TGTGCCAGTAGTACCAGGGGGATGAGCTCCTACGAGCAGTACTTC
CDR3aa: CASSTRGMSSYEQYF

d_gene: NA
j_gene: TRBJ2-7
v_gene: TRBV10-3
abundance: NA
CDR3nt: TGTGCCATCAGTGAGTCGGGGGGACAGACCTACGAGCAGTACTTC
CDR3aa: CAISESGGQTYEQYF

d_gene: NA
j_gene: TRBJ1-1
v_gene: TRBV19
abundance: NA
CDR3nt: TGTGCCAGTAACGACGGACCTGTCACTGAAGCTTTCTTT
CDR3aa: CASNDGPVTEAFF

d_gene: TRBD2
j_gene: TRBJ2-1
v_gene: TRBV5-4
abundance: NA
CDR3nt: TGTGCCAGCAGCTCACTAGCGGGAGGTTACAATGAGCAGTTCTTC
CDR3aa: CASSSLAGGYNEQFF

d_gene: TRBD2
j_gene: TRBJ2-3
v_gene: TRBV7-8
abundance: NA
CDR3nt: TGTGCCAGCAGCCTCGGGACTAGCGGGAGCACAGATACGCAGTATTTT
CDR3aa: CASSLGTSGSTDTQYF

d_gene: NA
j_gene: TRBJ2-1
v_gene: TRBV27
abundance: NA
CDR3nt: TGTGCCATCCGAGTTAGCGCCTACAATGAGCAGTTCTTC
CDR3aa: CAIRVSAYNEQFF

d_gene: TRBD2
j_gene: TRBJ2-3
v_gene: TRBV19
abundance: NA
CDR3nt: TGTGCCATTGGGAGCGGGGGGCAGGATACGCAGTATTTT
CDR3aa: CAIGSGGQDTQYF

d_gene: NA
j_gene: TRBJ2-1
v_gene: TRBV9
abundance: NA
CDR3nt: TGTGCCAGCAGCGTAGCTACGTTAGGGAATGAGCAGTTCTTC
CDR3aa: CASSVATLGNEQFF

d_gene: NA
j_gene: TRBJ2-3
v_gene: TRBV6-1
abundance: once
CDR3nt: TGTGCCAGCAGGCCGGTCTTGGGCACAGATACGCAGTATTTT
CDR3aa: CASRPVLGTDTQYF

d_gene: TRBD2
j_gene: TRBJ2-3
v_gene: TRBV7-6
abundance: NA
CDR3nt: TGTGCCAGCAGCTCCGCGGGGGGGCGCACAGATACGCAGTATTTT
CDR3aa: CASSSAGGRTDTQYF

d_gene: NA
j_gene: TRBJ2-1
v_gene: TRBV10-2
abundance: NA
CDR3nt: TGCGCCAGCAGTGAGGCTGGTCTACGAGAGCAGTTCTTC
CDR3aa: CASSEAGLREQFF

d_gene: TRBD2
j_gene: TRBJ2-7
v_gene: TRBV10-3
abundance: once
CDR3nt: TGTGCCATCAGTGACTTCGCGGGAGACGGAGAGCAGTACTTC
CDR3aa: CAISDFAGDGEQYF

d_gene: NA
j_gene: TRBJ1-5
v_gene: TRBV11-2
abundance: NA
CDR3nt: TGTGCCAGCAGCTTAACCGGGGACCAGGATCAGCCCCAGCATTTT
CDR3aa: CASSLTGDQDQPQHF

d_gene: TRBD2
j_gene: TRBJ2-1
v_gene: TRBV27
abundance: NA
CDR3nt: TGTGCCAGCAGTTTTGGGGGGGGATTATACAATGAGCAGTTCTTC
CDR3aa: CASSFGGGLYNEQFF

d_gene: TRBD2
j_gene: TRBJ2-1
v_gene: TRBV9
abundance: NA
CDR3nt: TGTGCCAGCAGCGTATTAACGAGGGAGGGCTACAATGAGCAGTTCTTC
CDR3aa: CASSVLTREGYNEQFF

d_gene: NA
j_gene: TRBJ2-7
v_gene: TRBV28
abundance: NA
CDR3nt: TGTGCCAGCAACCCGAGGCCCGGGTTTCTCCACGAGCAGTACTTC
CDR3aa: CASNPRPGFLHEQYF

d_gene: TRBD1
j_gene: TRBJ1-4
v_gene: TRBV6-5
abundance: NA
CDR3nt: TGTGCCAGCAGTTACAACAGGGGGGAAAAACTGTTTTTT
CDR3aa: CASSYNRGEKLFF

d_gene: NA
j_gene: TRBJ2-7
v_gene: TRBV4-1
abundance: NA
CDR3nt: TGCGCCAGCAGCCCAAGGGTGGGCGAGCAGTACTTC
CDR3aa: CASSPRVGEQYF

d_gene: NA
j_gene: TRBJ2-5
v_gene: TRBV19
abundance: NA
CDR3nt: TGTGCCAGTAGTAGGACGGCAGCGAGGGAGACCCAGTACTTC
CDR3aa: CASSRTAARETQYF

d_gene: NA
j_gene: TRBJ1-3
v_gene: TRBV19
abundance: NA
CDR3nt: TGTGCCAGTATTACTCCGGGGATTGGAAACACCATATATTTT
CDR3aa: CASITPGIGNTIYF

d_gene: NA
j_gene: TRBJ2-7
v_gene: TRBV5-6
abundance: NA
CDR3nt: TGTGCCAGCAGCTTGGCTTGGTCCTACGAGCAGTACTTC
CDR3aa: CASSLAWSYEQYF

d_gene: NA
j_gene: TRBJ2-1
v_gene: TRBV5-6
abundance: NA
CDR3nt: TGTGCCAGCAGCCCGGTCACGGTGGGGGAGCAGTTCTTC
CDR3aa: CASSPVTVGEQFF

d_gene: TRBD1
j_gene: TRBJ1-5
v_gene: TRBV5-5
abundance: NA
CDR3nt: TGTGCCAGCAGCCGGGGGACAGGCCCTAGCAATCAGCCCCAGCATTTT
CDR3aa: CASSRGTGPSNQPQHF

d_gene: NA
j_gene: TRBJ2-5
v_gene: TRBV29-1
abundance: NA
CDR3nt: TGCAGCGTTGTCAAAGAGACCCAGTACTTC
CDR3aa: CSVVKETQYF

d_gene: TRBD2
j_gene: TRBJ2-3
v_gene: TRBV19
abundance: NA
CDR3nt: TGTGCCAGTAGTCCCGCTAGCGGGGGAGGCACAGATACGCAGTATTTT
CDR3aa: CASSPASGGGTDTQYF

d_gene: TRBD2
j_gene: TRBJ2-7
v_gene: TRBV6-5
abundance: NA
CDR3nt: TGTGCCAGCAGTTACCGAACTAGCGGGAGCGCCTTCGAGCAGTACTTC
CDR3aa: CASSYRTSGSAFEQYF

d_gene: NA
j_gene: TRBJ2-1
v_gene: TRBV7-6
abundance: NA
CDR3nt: TGTGCCAGCAGCTTAGGACCCTACAATGAGCAGTTCTTC
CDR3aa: CASSLGPYNEQFF

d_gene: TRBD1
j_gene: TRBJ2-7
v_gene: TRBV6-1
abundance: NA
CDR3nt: TGTGCCAGCAGTGACCGGGACAGAGCCTACGAGCAGTACTTC
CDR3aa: CASSDRDRAYEQYF

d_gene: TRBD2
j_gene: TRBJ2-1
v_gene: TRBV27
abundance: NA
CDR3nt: TGTGCCAGCAGTTTACCCGGGACTAGCGGGGGCTCCTACAATGAGCAGTTCTTC
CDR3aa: CASSLPGTSGGSYNEQFF

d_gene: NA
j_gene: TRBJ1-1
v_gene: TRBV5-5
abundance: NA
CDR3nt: TGTGCCAGCAGCTTGTATCTGGGCTCAGGGACTGAAGCTTTCTTT
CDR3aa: CASSLYLGSGTEAFF

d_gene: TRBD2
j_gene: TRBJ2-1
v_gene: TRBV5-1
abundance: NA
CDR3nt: TGCGCCAGCAGCTTGGGGACTAGCGCAAGAGATGAGCAGTTCTTC
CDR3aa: CASSLGTSARDEQFF

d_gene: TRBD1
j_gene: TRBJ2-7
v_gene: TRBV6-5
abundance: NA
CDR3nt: TGTGCCAGCAGTTACGACAGGGGGAACTACGAGCAGTACTTC
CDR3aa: CASSYDRGNYEQYF

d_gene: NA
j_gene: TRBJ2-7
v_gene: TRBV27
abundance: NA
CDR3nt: TGTGCCAGCAGTGGGGCCTACGAGCAGTACTTC
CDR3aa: CASSGAYEQYF

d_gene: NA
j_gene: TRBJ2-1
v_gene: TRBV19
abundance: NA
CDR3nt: TGTGCCAGTAGTCCTCTAGGGGTAAATGAGCAGTTCTTC
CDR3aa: CASSPLGVNEQFF

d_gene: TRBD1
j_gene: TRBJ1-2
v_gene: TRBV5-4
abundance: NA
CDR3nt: TGTGCCAGCAGCTTCCCGGACAGGGGTAACTATGGCTACACCTTC
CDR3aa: CASSFPDRGNYGYTF

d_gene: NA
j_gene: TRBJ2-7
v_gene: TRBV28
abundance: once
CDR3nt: TGTGCCAGCAGTTTAGGGACACCAAGCTCCTACGAGCAGTACTTC
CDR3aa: CASSLGTPSSYEQYF

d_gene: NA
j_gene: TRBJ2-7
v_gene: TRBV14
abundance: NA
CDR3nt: TGTGCCAGCAGCCATAAGAGAAGACTCTACGAGCAGTACTTC
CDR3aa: CASSHKRRLYEQYF

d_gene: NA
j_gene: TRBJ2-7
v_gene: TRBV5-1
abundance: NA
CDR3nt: TGCGCCAGCAGCTTGGGAGTGCCCCCGGGTAAGGGCGAGCAGTACTTC
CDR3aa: CASSLGVPPGKGEQYF

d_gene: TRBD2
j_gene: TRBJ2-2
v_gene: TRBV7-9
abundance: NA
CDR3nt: TGTGCCAGCAGCTTTCGCGGGGGGCCCTTTAACACCGGGGAGCTGTTTTTT
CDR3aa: CASSFRGGPFNTGELFF